The sequence of this TCR beta chain was determined in a study of yellow fever vaccine responses in identical twins. MiXCR, run by TCRdb on the RT-PCR reads, gives a single entry per CDR3 protein. Found here are 30,000 to 40,000 distinct CDR3 sequences, approximately 54% of them singletons; the top ten hold more than 3.5%. With 3 bases removed from V and 7 bases from J, the gap between germline ends came to 13 bases. The CDR3 totals 15 residues. CDR1 and CDR2 from the germline V gene are LNHDA and SQIVND (reference sequence). Overall study findings and caveats: Twins showed a vaccine T cell response that reportedly seemed partly convergent, partly personalized.

Details on this clonotype: Its antigen is unknown.

This sample comprised T cells from blood (PBMCs), unsorted or a sorted subset (not recorded which), obtained before or after yellow fever vaccination (not recorded which). The TCR was taken from a woman between 18 and 30 years old who received the yellow fever vaccine. The rearrangement joins TRBV19 to TRBJ1-6; D unresolved. This chain's CDR3 is CASSIPGFTNSPLHF. In nucleotides, the CDR3 is TGTGCCAGTAGTATCCCGGGATTCACAAATTCACCCCTCCACTTT.